A single sample is the source of the 4 T cell receptor beta chains below, sequenced in a study of OX40 agonist ivuxolimab in advanced cancers. Only in-frame clones appear in the TCRdb table, and some are missing; sequencing was by immunoSEQ multiplex PCR. The repertoire holds about 60,000 clones, with roughly 86% as singletons. The specimen comprised CD4+ or CD8+ T cells sorted from blood, sampled in a trial of the OX40 agonist ivuxolimab. All receptors come from an adult with an advanced solid tumor such as melanoma, head and neck, liver or kidney cancer.

The chain uses TRBV11-2 and TRBJ1-1; no clear D. CDR3 length: 15 residues. Trimming cost V 1 base and J 7 bases, with 16 bases left between them. The germline gives CDR1 SGHAT, CDR2 FQNNGV. The CDR3 nucleotides are TGTGCCAGCAGCTTAGCTGGGCAGGTTCGAGGTGAAGCTTTCTTT. Translation gives CASSLAGQVRGEAFF.

This clone was counted only a few times. V gene TRBV19 combines with J gene TRBJ2-2, with D tentatively TRBD1 (5 bases). The germline gives CDR1 LNHDA, CDR2 SQIVND (reference sequence). CDR3 length: 18 residues. The germline V and J ends were trimmed by 7 bases and 0 bases, with 21 bases remaining between them. The CDR3: CASTQVGAWGPNTGELFF. DNA for the CDR3: TGTGCCAGTACTCAGGTTGGGGCCTGGGGCCCGAACACCGGGGAGCTGTTTTTT.

This clone was seen only once. V is TRBV5-6 and J is TRBJ2-5; D remains unclear. The CDR3 has 17 residues. The germline CDR1 and CDR2 sequences are SGHDT and YYEEEE. Trimming took 1 base from V and 2 from J, leaving 18 bases between them. CDR3 in amino acids: CASSLFRTAYLQETQYF. The CDR3 region has the DNA TGTGCCAGCAGCTTGTTCCGGACCGCCTATTTACAAGAGACCCAGTACTTC.

V usage is TRBV2 and J usage is TRBJ1-5, with D perhaps TRBD1 (5 bases). Germline V gives CDR1 SNHLY, CDR2 FYNNEI. The CDR3 extends over 15 amino acids. V dropped 5 bases and J dropped 0 bases, with 11 bases sitting between them. The CDR3, as DNA: TGTGCCAGCAGTTTCGGGACTGGTAGCAATCAGCCCCAGCATTTT. Protein sequence: CASSFGTGSNQPQHF.